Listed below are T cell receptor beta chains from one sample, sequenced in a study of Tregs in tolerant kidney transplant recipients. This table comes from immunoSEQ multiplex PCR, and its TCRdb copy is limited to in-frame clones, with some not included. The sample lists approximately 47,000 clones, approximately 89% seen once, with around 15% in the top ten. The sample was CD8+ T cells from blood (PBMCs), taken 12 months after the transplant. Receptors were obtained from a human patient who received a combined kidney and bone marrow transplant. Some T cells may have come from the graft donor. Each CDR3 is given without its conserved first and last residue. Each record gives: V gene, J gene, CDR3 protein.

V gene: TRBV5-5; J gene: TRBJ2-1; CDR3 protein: ASSTLAEDNEQF
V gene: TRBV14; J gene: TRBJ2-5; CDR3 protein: ASSQELVGETQY
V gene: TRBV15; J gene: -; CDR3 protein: ATSRSGTTVYEQY
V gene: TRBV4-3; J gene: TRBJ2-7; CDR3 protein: ASSQGQAYEQY
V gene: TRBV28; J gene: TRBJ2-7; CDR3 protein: ASSLFGQGEINEQY
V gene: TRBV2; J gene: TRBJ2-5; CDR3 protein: ASSRGRAETQY
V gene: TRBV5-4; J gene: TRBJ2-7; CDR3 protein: ASSPRGATYEQY
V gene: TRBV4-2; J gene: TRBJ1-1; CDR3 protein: ASSARTGVETEAF
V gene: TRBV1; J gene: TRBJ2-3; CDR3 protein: TSRPRTEANTDTQY
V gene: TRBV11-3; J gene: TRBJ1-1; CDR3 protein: ASSLGWSRAF
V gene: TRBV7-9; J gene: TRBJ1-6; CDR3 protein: ASSPIRGASSYNSPLH
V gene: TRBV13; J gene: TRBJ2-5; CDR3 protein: ASSRGLEETQY
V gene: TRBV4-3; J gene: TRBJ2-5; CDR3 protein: ASSQVVMFAGLQETQY
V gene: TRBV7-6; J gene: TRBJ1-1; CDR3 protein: ASSLDPHRGRSGTEAF
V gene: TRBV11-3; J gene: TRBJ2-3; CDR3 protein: ASSPRVRGDTQY
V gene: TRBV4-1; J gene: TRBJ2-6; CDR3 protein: ASSQIGTSFSGANVLT
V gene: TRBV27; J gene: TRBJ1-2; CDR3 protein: ASSSTALRGYT
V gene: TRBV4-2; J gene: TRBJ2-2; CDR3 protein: ASSQDIRVNTGELF
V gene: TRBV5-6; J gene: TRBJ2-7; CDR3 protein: ASSFGTKIYEQY
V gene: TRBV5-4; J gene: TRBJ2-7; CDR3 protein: ASSADQAYEQY
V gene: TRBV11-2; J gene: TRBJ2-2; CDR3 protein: ASSLLPAEGGTGELF
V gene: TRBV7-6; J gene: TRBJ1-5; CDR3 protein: ASSLEEGASQPQH
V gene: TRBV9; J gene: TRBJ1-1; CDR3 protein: ASSPGLVPLPF
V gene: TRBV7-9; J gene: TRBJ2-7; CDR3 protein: ASSSNYEQY
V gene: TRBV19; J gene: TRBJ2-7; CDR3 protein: ASSIVSSSYEQY
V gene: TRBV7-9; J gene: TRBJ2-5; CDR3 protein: ASSLGALAAFAETQY
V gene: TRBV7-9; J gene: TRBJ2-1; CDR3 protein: ASSLARSSYNEQF
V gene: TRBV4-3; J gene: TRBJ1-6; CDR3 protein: ASSPRGGFNNSPLH
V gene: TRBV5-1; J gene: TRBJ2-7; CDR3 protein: ASSLTRDRSYEQY
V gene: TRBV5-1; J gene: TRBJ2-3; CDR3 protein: ASSLFTGLANTDTQY
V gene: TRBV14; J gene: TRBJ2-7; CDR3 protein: ASSQGQSAYEQY
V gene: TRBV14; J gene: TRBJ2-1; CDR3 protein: ASSYLLYNEQF
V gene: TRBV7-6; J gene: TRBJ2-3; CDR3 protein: ASSFGLAVSTDTQY
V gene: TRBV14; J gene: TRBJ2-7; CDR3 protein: ASSQDRGSIGEQY
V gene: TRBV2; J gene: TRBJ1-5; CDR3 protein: ASSESGRSQPQH
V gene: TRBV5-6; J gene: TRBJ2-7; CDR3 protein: ASSQGLATYEQY
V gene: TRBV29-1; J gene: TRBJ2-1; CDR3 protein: STPQGVEQF
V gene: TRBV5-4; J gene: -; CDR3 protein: ASSLNRDYYEQY
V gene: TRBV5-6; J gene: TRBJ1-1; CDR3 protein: ASSFTAGGDEAF
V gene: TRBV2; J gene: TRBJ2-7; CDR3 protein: ASSSSPLSSYEQY
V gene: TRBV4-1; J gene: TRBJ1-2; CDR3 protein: ASSLKPGETNYGYT
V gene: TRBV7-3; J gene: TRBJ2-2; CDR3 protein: ASSLWTGETGELF
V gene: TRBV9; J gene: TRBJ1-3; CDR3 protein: ASSAPTGNSGNTIY
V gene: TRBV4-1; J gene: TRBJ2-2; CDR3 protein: ASSQALIGELF
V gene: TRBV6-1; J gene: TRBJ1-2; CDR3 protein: ASTRGPYGYT
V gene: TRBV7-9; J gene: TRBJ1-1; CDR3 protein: ASSYTGTVLHTEAF
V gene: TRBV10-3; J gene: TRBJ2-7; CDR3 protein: AISERGYEQY
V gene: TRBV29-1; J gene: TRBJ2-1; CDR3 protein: SVEDLREGRNEQF
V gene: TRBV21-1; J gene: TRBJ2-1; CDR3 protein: ASSKDSRGAVLNEQF
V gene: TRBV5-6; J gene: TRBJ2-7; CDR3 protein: ASSWTEEQY
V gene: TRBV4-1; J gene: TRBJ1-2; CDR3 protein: ASSQDPAGYGYT
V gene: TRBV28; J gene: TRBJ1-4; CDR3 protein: ASSLSRDRETNEKLF
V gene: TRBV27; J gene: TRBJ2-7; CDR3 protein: ASSFDRAYEQY
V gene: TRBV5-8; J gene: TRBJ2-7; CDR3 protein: ASSLVPRELYEQY
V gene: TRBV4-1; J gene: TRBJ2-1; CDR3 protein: ASSHQVGFVNEQF
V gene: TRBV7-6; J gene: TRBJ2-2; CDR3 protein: ASSSGQGKNTGELF
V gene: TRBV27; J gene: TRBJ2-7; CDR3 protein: ASRAGTSGFYEQY
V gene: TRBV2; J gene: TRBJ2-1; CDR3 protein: ASSLQDYNEQF
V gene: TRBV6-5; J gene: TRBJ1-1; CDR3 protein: ASSLAVNTEAF